Presented here are 21 T cell receptor beta chains from one specimen sequenced in a study of T cells expressing NK-cell markers. TCRdb processed the 5' RACE reads again and assigns one entry to each CDR3 protein, with no DNA. The specimen's table records about 370,000 distinct CDR3 sequences. Input material: blood T cells: a sorted CD56 or NKG2C T cell subset, CD4+ or CD8+ T cells, or bulk PBMC T cells (not recorded which). These receptors were obtained from a woman aged 45-60 years in good health.

The V call is TRBV11-2, the J call TRBJ2-1; no DNA is available, so the TRBD2 call from TCRdb remains unchecked. CDR1 SGHAT and CDR2 FQNNGV come from the germline V gene. CDR3 size: 15 residues. The CDR3 loop reads CASSLAGSLGDEQFF.

The chain has TRBV5-1 and TRBJ2-2; TCRdb's D call, TRBD1, is unchecked because there is no DNA. This CDR3 spans 18 amino acids. Germline-derived CDR1 and CDR2 are SGHRS and YFSETQ. The CDR3 spells CASSLRATGATNTGELFF.

The rearrangement joins TRBV20-1 to TRBJ2-5; TCRdb designates TRBD1, a call that cannot be tested without DNA. The germline gives CDR1 DFQATT, CDR2 SNEGSKA (reference sequence). The CDR3 has 14 residues. The CDR3: CSAQDISRPETQYF.

The chain carries TRBV6-1 and TRBJ2-3; with no DNA, the TCRdb D assignment of TRBD1 cannot be verified. The CDR3 extends over 14 amino acids. Germline V gene sequence: CDR1 MNHNS, CDR2 SASEGT. CDR3: CASSLHGAGDTQYF.

This rearrangement joins TRBV12-3 or TRBV12-4 to TRBJ2-5. CDR3 size: 13 residues. The CDR3 region is CASSRTQKETQYF.

The chain has TRBV6-6 and TRBJ1-1; the TCRdb D gene call, TRBD1, has no DNA to confirm it. Germline CDR1 MNHNY, CDR2 SVGAGI (reference sequence). The CDR3 sequence is 14 residues long. The CDR3: CASSDRGSNTEAFF.

The genes are TRBV4-1 and TRBJ2-2. The CDR3 has 14 amino acids. Germline CDR1 is MGHRA and CDR2 is YSYEKL. Here the CDR3 reads CASSYSGNTGELFF.

This sequence joins TRBV29-1 and TRBJ2-1; absent DNA, TCRdb's TRBD1 call cannot be checked. This CDR3 is 13 amino acids long. CDR1 is SQVTM, CDR2 ANQGSEA, per germline. The CDR3 reads CSVEGPKNNEQFF.

This chain connects TRBV6-1 to TRBJ2-2; TCRdb designates TRBD1, a call that cannot be tested without DNA. The germline CDR1 and CDR2 sequences are MNHNS and SASEGT. This CDR3 spans 14 amino acids. CDR3 in amino acids: CASGHYRVTGELFF.

This chain connects TRBV27 to TRBJ2-2. The CDR3 consists of 14 residues. Germline loops: CDR1 MNHEY, CDR2 SMNVEV (reference sequence). CDR3 sequence reads: CASGVGANTGELFF.

The rearrangement links TRBV27 to TRBJ2-1; TCRdb calls TRBD1, which cannot be checked without DNA. The germline CDR1 and CDR2 sequences are MNHEY and SMNVEV (reference sequence). This CDR3 is built from 15 residues. CDR3 sequence reads: CASSSDSFPYNEQFF.

The chain has TRBV12-3 or TRBV12-4 and TRBJ1-1; TCRdb's assignment of TRBD1 cannot be checked, as there is no DNA. The CDR3 is 13 amino acids. The CDR3 protein is CASRGGGVTEAFF.

The chain carries TRBV6-1 and TRBJ1-1. In germline, CDR1 is MNHNS, CDR2 SASEGT. The CDR3 spans 14 residues. The CDR3 spells CASSAGILLTEAFF.

The V gene is TRBV11-2, the J gene TRBJ1-2. Germline CDR1 SGHAT, CDR2 FQNNGV. The CDR3 covers 15 residues. CDR3 region: CASSHVEVEEYGYTF.

This chain joins TRBV5-4 and TRBJ2-3; the D call of TRBD1 rests on TCRdb alone, since no DNA is present to check it. The V gene's germline CDR1 is SGHNT and CDR2 YYREEE (reference sequence). This CDR3 has 18 residues. CDR3 sequence: CASRKTGAGPFSTDTQYF.

This chain links TRBV6-5 with TRBJ2-2; TCRdb proposes TRBD2, but this gene call is untestable without DNA. Germline CDR1 reads MNHEY; CDR2 reads SVGAGI. The CDR3 sequence is 14 residues long. CDR3 sequence reads: CASRVGLVEGELFF.

V usage is TRBV6-1 and J usage is TRBJ1-2; TCRdb calls TRBD1, which cannot be checked without DNA. The CDR3 spans 13 residues. In germline, CDR1 is MNHNS, CDR2 SASEGT. The CDR3 reads CASNEGPNYGYTF.

The chain uses TRBV4-1 and TRBJ2-1; TCRdb gives TRBD1 as the D gene, but with no DNA this cannot be confirmed. CDR1 and CDR2 from the germline V gene are MGHRA and YSYEKL. The length of the CDR3 is 16 residues. The chain's CDR3 is CASSQDSGQPYNEQFF.

V is TRBV6-2 or TRBV6-3 and J is TRBJ1-4. The CDR3 is 15 amino acids. Germline lookup yields CDR1 MNHEY and CDR2 SVGEGT. This chain's CDR3 is CASIRDNHKGEKLFF.

This chain connects TRBV11-3 to TRBJ1-5; the D call of TRBD1 rests on TCRdb alone, since no DNA is present to check it. CDR1 and CDR2 (germline): SGHNT, YENEEA. The CDR3 is 14 residues long. The CDR3 loop is CASSWTGESQPQHF.

The V and J genes are TRBV27 and TRBJ2-1; TCRdb lists TRBD2, though no DNA is available to test this call. The CDR3 runs 22 residues. Per germline, CDR1 MNHEY and CDR2 SMNVEV (reference sequence). The CDR3 here is CASSLRRGLAGGGGYSYNEQFF.